The TCR beta chain under discussion was sequenced for a study of memory CD4+ T cells and cytomegalovirus serostatus. Study-wide results and caveats: The CMV-associated TCR signature appears largely within the CD4+ memory repertoire.

Study processing details: Out-of-frame sequences were removed, leaving a few million distinct TCRbeta sequences. Here immunoSEQ multiplex PCR was the method, and the copy in TCRdb shows in-frame clones only, minus some. V, J and clone size derive from that table, while D and trimming were established from the DNA sequence. The sample records 25,000 to 30,000 clones, less than 80% being singletons. The sort gate was single viable CD3+CD4+CD8-CD45RO+ cells for memory CD4+ T cells. Serostatus was set by detecting CMV pp150, pp28, p38, p52 IgG. A word on this clone: Antigen specificity is unknown. This specimen includes other DNA sequences encoding the same CDR3.

The CDR3 loop spans 12 amino acids. V was trimmed by 4 bases and J by 7 bases, leaving 10 bases between them. The V gene's germline CDR1 is SQVTM and CDR2 ANQGSEA. The chain links TRBV29-1 to TRBJ1-4; D gene unclear. Material for sequencing was memory CD4+ T cells from blood. The clonotype comes from an adult in good health and CMV-seronegative. CDR3 region: CSVAGVGEKLFF. The CDR3 region has the DNA TGCAGCGTTGCCGGAGTAGGTGAAAAACTGTTTTTT.